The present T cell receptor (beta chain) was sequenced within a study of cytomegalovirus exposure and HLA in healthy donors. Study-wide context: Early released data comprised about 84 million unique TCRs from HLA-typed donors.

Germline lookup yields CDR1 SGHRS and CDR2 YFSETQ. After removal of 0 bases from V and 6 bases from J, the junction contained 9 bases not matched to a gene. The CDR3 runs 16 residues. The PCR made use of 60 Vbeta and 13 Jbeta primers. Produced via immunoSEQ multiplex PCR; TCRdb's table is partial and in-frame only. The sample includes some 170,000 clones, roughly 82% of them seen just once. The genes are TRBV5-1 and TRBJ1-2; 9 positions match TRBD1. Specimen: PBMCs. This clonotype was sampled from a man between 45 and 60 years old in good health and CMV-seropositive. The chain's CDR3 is CASSLEPTGTGHGYTF. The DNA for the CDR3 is TGCGCCAGCAGCTTGGAACCCACAGGGACAGGGCATGGCTACACCTTC.